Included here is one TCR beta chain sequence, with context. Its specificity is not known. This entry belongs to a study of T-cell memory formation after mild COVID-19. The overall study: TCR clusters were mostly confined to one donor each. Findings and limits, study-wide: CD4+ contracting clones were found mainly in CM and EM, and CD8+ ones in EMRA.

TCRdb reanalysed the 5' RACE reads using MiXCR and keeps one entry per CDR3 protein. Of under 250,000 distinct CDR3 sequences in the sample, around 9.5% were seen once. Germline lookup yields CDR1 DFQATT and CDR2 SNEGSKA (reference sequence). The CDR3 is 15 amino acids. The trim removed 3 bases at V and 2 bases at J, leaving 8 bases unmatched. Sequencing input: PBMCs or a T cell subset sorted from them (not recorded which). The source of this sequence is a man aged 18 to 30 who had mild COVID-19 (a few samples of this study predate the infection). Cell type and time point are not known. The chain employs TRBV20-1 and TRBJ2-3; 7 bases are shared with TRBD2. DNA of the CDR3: TGCAGTGCTAGGGTTGAGCGGGGCGTCACAGATACGCAGTATTTT. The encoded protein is CSARVERGVTDTQYF.